Each of the 12 T cell receptor beta chains below was sequenced from the same sample in a study of blood T cells in healthy people across ages. Through a sample-barcoded 5' primer and a J-beta primer mix, a second PCR was run for roughly 6 to 11 cycles. One entry per CDR3 protein, called by TCRdb with MiXCR from the 5' RACE reads. The data contain about 700,000 distinct CDR3 sequences, less than 40% of them singletons. The specimen was blood. The receptors were sampled from a woman older than 75 in good health.

This clonotype was found a few times. This chain uses TRBV5-6 with TRBJ1-1, with a possible D match to TRBD1 (5 bases). Germline values: CDR1 SGHDT, CDR2 YYEEEE. The CDR3 contains 14 residues. Trimming took 5 bases from V and 10 from J, leaving 21 bases between them. CDR3 in amino acids: CASSNTRGAGGAFF. The CDR3 DNA reads as TGTGCCAGCAGTAATACTAGGGGAGCGGGAGGAGCTTTCTTT.

This clonotype was found many times. J is TRBJ1-2 and V is TRBV30, with TRBD1 as a possible D gene (5 bases). This CDR3 is 13 amino acids long. V was clipped by 1 base and J by 8 bases, with 14 bases between them. Germline values: CDR1 GTSNPN, CDR2 SVGIG (reference sequence). CDR3 sequence: CAWSALLWDGYTF. The CDR3 DNA reads as TGTGCCTGGAGTGCCCTGTTGTGGGACGGCTACACCTTC.

This chain links TRBV20-1 with TRBJ1-2; perhaps TRBD1 as D (6 bases). The CDR3 spans 16 residues. Germline CDR1 DFQATT, CDR2 SNEGSKA (reference sequence). The V end was cut by 6 bases, the J end by 2 bases, with 22 bases between. This CDR3 reads CSARGAQGRQNYGYTF. The DNA of the CDR3 is TGCAGTGCCCGGGGGGCACAAGGTCGGCAGAACTATGGCTACACCTTC.

Turning to this clonotype: A much larger clone lies one base from this, so it may be a read error. The CDR3 spells CASSLAEAYNEQYF. The CDR3 DNA reads TGCGCCAGCAGCTTGGCTGAGGCCTACAATGAGCAGTACTTC. The rearrangement links TRBV5-1 to TRBJ2-1; no firm D call. The closer fit of TRBJ2-7 to the DNA end suggests the J call may be wrong. There are 14 residues in the CDR3. CDR1 SGHRS and CDR2 YFSETQ come from the germline V gene.

To note about this clonotype: A much more abundant neighbour one base away suggests this may be a read error. V usage is TRBV6-6 and J usage is TRBJ2-5, with D maybe TRBD2 (7 bases). Germline lookup yields CDR1 MNHNY and CDR2 SVGAGI (reference sequence). The CDR3 runs 12 residues. CDR3 coding DNA: TGTGCCGGCAGCCGCCAGGGGCGGGAGCAGTACTTC. Residues: CAGSRQGREQYF.

The V and J genes are TRBV4-2 and TRBJ1-1; weak D call: TRBD1 (6 bases). CDR3 length equals 13 residues. V shed 2 bases and J shed 6 bases, with 10 bases lying between them. The germline CDR1 and CDR2 sequences are LGHNA and YNFKEQ. The CDR3 loop reads CASSQTGTPEAFF. In nucleotides, the CDR3 is TGTGCCAGCAGCCAAACTGGGACACCTGAAGCTTTCTTT.

This clonotype was recorded many times. A junction end diverges from the germline sequence, so it may reflect a read error. The V gene is TRBV5-1, the J gene TRBJ1-1; D might be TRBD1 (6 bases). CDR1 SGHRS and CDR2 YFSETQ come from the germline V gene. The CDR3 contains 16 residues. The CDR3 is CASSLGAHPKDTEAFF. The CDR3 bases are TGCGCCAGCAGTTTGGGGGCCCACCCCAAGGACACTGAAGCTTTCTTT.

The chain couples TRBV12-3 or TRBV12-4 to TRBJ1-1; 7 nucleotides agree with TRBD1. V dropped 4 bases and J dropped 1; count of bases not matched to a gene: 6. The CDR3 is 15 amino acids. The CDR3 here is CASSSPTGKNTEAFF. In nucleotides, the CDR3 is TGTGCCAGCAGTTCACCGACAGGGAAGAACACTGAAGCTTTCTTT.

In its sample, this clonotype was seen many times. The chain carries TRBV12-3 or TRBV12-4 and TRBJ2-2, with TRBD2 as a possible D gene (5 bases). The CDR3 runs to 13 residues. V lost 6 bases, J lost 6 bases, and 11 bases lay in between. CDR3 region: CASSLRDAGELFF. DNA for the CDR3: TGTGCCAGCAGCCTCCGGGATGCCGGGGAGCTGTTTTTT.

A few counts support this clonotype. This sequence joins TRBV4-2 and TRBJ2-2; 9 nucleotides agree with TRBD2. The CDR3 runs 13 residues. The germline V gene encodes CDR1 LGHNA and CDR2 YNFKEQ. V was clipped by 4 bases and J by 7 bases; unmatched bases: 1. CDR3 in amino acids: CASSRGGGGELFF. The CDR3 DNA reads as TGTGCCAGCAGCCGCGGGGGGGGCGGGGAGCTGTTTTTT.

This clonotype was found many times. The J gene is TRBJ2-5, the V gene TRBV7-9; the match to TRBD1 covers 11 bases. J lost 2 bases, V lost 5 bases, and 10 bases had no gene match. The germline CDR1 and CDR2 sequences are SEHNR and FQNEAQ (reference sequence). The CDR3 has 17 residues. DNA for the CDR3: TGTGCCAGCAGCCTATCAACCGGGGACAGGGGGCAAGAGACCCAGTACTTC. Encoded protein: CASSLSTGDRGQETQYF.

The rearrangement joins TRBV7-3 to TRBJ1-1; perhaps TRBD1 as D (6 bases). Trimming took 5 bases from V and 5 from J, leaving 18 bases between them. The length of the CDR3 is 15 residues. The germline gives CDR1 SGHTA, CDR2 FQGTGA. The chain's CDR3 is CASSKQGRGVTEAFF. The CDR3, as DNA: TGTGCCAGCAGCAAACAGGGAAGGGGCGTTACTGAAGCTTTCTTT.